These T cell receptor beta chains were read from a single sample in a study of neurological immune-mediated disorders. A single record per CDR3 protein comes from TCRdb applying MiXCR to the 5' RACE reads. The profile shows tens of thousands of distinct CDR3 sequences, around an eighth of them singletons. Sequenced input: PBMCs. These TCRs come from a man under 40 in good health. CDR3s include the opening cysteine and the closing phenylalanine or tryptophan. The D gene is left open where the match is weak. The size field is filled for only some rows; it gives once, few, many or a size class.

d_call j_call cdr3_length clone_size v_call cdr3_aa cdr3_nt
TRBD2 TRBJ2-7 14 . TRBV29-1 CSCSTSGSVYEQYF TGCAGCTGTTCGACTAGCGGGAGTGTCTACGAGCAGTACTTC
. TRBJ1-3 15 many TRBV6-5 CASSSTQVSGNTIYF TGTGCCAGCAGTTCCACACAGGTTTCTGGAAACACCATATATTTT
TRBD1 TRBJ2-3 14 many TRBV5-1 CASSPGQGADTQYF TGCGCCAGCAGCCCGGGACAGGGGGCAGATACGCAGTATTTT
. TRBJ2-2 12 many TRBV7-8 CARRGNTGELFF TGTGCCAGGCGGGGGAACACCGGGGAGCTGTTTTTT
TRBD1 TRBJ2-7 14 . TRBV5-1 CASSPGGPSYEQYF TGCGCCAGCAGCCCAGGGGGACCCTCCTACGAGCAGTACTTC
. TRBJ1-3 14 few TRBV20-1 CSARFGGAGNTIYF TGCAGTGCTAGATTCGGCGGGGCTGGAAACACCATATATTTT
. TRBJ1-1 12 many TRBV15 CATSRDANSAFF TGTGCCACCAGCAGAGATGCTAATTCAGCTTTCTTT
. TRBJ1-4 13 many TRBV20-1 CSAPTPGWEKLFF TGCAGTGCCCCTACCCCAGGGTGGGAAAAACTGTTTTTT
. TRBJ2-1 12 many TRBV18 CASSQQGNEQFF TGTGCCAGCTCACAACAGGGTAATGAGCAGTTCTTC
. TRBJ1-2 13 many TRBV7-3 CASSLSQGYGYTF TGTGCCAGCAGCTTAAGCCAGGGCTATGGCTACACCTTC
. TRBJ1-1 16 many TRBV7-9 CASSLDLGVLSYSAFF TGTGCCAGCAGCTTAGATTTGGGAGTTTTAAGTTATTCGGCTTTCTTT
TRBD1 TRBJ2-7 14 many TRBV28 CASSPPQGAAEQYF TGTGCCAGCAGTCCCCCCCAGGGGGCTGCCGAGCAGTACTTC
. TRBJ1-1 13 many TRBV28 CASSLARWTEAFF TGTGCCAGCAGTTTAGCCAGGTGGACTGAAGCTTTCTTT
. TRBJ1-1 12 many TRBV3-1 CASSHGTTQAFF TGTGCCAGCAGCCATGGGACCACTCAAGCTTTCTTT
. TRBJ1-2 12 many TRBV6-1 CASAISSYGYTF TGTGCCAGCGCCATCAGTAGCTATGGCTACACCTTC
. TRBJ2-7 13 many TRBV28 CASSSDSLYEQYF TGTGCCAGCAGTTCAGATTCCCTCTACGAGCAGTACTTC
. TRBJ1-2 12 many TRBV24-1 CATSDRTRGYTF TGTGCCACCAGTGATAGAACAAGGGGCTACACCTTC
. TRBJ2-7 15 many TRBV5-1 CASSKGGTDSYEQYF TGCGCCAGCAGCAAGGGGGGGACGGACTCCTACGAGCAGTACTTC
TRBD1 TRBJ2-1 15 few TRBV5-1 CASSPGQGAYNEQFF TGCGCCAGCAGCCCCGGACAGGGGGCTTACAATGAGCAGTTCTTC
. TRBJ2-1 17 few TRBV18 CASSPPGRGNSYNEQFF TGTGCCAGCTCACCACCAGGCAGGGGAAACTCCTACAATGAGCAGTTCTTC
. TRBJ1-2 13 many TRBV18 CASSPDSSYGYTF TGTGCCAGCTCACCGGACAGTTCCTATGGCTACACCTTC
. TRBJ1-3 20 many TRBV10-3 CAISDRVGAPTTSSGNTIYF TGTGCCATCAGTGATCGGGTCGGGGCACCTACCACCTCCTCTGGAAACACCATATATTTT
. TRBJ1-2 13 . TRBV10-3 CAITPGTSDGYTF TGTGCCATCACCCCCGGGACCTCCGATGGCTACACCTTC
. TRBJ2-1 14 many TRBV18 CASSQTVTYNEQFF TGTGCCAGCTCACAGACGGTTACCTACAATGAGCAGTTCTTC
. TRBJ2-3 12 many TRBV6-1 CASSRDSIQKYF TGTGCCAGCAGTCGAGACAGCATACAGAAGTATTTT
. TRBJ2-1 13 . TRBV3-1 CASSPLEGTEQFF TGTGCCAGCAGCCCTCTCGAAGGGACAGAGCAGTTCTTC
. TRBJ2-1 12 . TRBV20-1 CSARVWVHEQFF TGCAGTGCTAGAGTTTGGGTTCACGAGCAGTTCTTC
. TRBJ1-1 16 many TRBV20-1 CSALTSLGQLNTEAFF TGCAGTGCTTTAACTTCGCTCGGACAGCTGAACACTGAAGCTTTCTTT
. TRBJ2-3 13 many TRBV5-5 CASSRIGADTQYF TGTGCCAGCAGCAGGATTGGCGCAGATACGCAGTATTTT
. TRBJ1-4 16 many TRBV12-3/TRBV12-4 CASSLETAATNEKLFF TGTGCCAGCAGTCTAGAGACGGCTGCAACTAATGAAAAACTGTTTTTT
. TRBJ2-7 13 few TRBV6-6 CATSVGEVNEQYF TGTGCCACCTCCGTTGGGGAGGTGAACGAGCAGTACTTC
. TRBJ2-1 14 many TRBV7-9 CASSLRGNNNEQFF TGTGCCAGCAGCTTAAGGGGGAATAACAATGAGCAGTTCTTC
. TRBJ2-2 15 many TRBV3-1 CASREQDANTGELFF TGTGCCAGCAGGGAACAGGACGCGAACACCGGGGAGCTGTTTTTT
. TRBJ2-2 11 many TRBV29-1 CSVGGYGELFF TGCAGCGTCGGTGGGTACGGGGAGCTGTTTTTT
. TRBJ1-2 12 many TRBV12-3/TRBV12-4 CASKMADYGYTF TGTGCCAGCAAAATGGCAGACTATGGCTACACCTTC
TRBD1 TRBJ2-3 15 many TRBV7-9 CASTPGTGGSDTQYF TGTGCCAGCACCCCCGGAACAGGGGGCTCAGATACGCAGTATTTT
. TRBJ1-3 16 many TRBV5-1 CASSLAAGTGGNTIYF TGCGCCAGCAGCTTGGCCGCCGGGACCGGTGGAAACACCATATATTTT
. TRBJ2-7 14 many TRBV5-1 CASRPRLSQYEQYF TGCGCCAGCAGACCTCGACTGAGTCAGTACGAGCAGTACTTC
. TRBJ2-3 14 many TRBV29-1 CSVEGGPRGDTQYF TGCAGCGTTGAAGGTGGTCCTCGGGGGGATACGCAGTATTTT
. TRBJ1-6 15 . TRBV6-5 CASSRAAVRDSPLHF TGTGCCAGCAGCCGGGCGGCAGTTCGTGATTCACCCCTCCACTTT
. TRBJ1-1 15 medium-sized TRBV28 CASSFVEQGNTEAFF TGTGCCAGCAGTTTTGTTGAACAGGGAAACACTGAAGCTTTCTTT
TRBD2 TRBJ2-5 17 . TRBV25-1 CASSELGSGINQETQYF TGTGCCAGCAGTGAACTAGGTAGCGGGATAAACCAAGAGACCCAGTACTTC